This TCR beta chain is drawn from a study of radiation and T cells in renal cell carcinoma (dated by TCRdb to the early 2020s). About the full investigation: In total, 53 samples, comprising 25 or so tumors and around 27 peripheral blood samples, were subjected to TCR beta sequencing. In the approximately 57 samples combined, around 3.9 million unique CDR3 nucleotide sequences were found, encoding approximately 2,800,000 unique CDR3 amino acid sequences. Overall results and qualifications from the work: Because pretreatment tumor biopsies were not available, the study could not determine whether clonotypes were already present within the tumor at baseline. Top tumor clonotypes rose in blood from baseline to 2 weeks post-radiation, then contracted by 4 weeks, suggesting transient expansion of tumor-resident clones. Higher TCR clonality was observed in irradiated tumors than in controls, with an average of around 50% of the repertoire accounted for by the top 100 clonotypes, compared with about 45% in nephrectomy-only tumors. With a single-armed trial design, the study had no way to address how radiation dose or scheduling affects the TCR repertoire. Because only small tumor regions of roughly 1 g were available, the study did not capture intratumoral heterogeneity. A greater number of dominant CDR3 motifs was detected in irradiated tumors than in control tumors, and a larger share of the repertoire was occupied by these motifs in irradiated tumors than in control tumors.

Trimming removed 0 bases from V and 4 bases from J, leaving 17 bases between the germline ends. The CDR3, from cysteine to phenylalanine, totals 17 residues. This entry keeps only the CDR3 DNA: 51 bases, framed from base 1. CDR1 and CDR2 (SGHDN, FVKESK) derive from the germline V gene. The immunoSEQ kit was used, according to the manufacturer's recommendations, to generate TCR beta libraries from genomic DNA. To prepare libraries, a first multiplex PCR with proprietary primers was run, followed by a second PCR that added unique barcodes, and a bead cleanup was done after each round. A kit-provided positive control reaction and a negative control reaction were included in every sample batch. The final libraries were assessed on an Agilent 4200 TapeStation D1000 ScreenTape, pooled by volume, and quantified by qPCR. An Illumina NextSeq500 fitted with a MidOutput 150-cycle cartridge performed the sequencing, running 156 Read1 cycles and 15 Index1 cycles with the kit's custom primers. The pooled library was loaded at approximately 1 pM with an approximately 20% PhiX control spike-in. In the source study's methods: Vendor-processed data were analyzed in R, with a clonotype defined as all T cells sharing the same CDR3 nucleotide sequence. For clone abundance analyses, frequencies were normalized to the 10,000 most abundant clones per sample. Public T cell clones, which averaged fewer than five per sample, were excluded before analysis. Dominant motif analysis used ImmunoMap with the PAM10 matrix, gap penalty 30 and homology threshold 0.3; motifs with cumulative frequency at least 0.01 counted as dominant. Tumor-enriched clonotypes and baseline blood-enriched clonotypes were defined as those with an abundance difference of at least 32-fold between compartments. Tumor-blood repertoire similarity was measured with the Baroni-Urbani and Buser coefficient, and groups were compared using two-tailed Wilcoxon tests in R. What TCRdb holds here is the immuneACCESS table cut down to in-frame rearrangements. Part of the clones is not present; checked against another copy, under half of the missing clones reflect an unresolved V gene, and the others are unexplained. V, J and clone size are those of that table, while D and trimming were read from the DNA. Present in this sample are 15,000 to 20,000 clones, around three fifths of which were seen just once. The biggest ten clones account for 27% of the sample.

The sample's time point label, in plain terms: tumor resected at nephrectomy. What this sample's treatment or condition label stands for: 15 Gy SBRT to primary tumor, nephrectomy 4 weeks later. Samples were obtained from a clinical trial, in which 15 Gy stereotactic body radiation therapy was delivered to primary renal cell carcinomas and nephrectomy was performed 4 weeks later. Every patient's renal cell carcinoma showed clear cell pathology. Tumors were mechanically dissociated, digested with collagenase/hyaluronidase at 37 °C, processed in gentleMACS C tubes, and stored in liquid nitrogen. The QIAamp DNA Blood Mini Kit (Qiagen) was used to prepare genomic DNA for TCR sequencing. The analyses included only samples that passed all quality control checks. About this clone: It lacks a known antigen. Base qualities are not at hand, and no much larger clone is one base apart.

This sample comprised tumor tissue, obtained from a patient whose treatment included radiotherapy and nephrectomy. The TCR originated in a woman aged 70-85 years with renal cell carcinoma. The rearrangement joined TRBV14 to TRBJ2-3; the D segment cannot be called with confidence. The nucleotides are TGTGCCAGCAGCCAAGACCGGGCGCGACTTTCGGCAGATACGCAGTATTTT. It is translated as CASSQDRARLSADTQYF.